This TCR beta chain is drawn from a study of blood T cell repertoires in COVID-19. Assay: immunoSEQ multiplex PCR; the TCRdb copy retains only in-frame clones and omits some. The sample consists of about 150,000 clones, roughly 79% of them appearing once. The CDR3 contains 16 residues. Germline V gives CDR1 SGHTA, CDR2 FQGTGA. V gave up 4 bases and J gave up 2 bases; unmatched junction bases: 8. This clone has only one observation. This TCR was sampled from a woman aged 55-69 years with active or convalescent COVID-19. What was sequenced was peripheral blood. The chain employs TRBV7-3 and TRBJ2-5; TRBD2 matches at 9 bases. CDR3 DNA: TGTGCCAGCAGCTCTAGCGGGATTGAGGGGCAAGAGACCCAGTACTTC. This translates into CASSSSGIEGQETQYF.